This section outlines one T cell receptor (beta chain) sequence together with its context. What it recognizes is unknown. As to treatment: roughly ten-day PBMC culture with coronavirus spike peptide pools or control peptides (ViraFEST assay). According to the study, CD4+ T cells from the unexposed donor were gathered ahead of the COVID-19 pandemic (2011-2018). T cells were expanded with peptide pools, and expanded clonotypes were identified by TCR sequencing. The record originates from a study of vaccination and CD4 T cells after COVID-19. About the research overall: Post-vaccine sampling followed dose two by a median approximately 74 days (range 14 to 241).

Study-wide points: Among convalescent patients, a median roughly 88% of reactive clones emerged only after vaccination.

Sequencing of DNA taken from cultured CD4+ T cells relied on the Oncomine TCR Beta short-read assay. Cultures of CD4+ T cells served as the source for extracting genomic DNA. MiXCR, applied by TCRdb to the PCR reads, yields one record per CDR3 protein. The profile shows almost 5,500 distinct CDR3 sequences, less than 50% of them singletons. Looked up from germline, CDR1 is MGHDK and CDR2 is SYGVNS. The ends were cut back, 4 bases at V and 5 bases at J, with 12 bases in the middle. The CDR3 is 14 amino acids. The receptor comes from a human donor in good health. The chain has TRBV25-1 and TRBJ1-5; D is perhaps TRBD1 (5 bases). Source material: CD4+ T cells from blood, cultured in vitro. CDR3 amino acids: CASSVWGVDQPQHF. Here the CDR3 DNA reads TGTGCCAGCAGTGTTTGGGGGGTAGATCAGCCCCAGCATTTT.